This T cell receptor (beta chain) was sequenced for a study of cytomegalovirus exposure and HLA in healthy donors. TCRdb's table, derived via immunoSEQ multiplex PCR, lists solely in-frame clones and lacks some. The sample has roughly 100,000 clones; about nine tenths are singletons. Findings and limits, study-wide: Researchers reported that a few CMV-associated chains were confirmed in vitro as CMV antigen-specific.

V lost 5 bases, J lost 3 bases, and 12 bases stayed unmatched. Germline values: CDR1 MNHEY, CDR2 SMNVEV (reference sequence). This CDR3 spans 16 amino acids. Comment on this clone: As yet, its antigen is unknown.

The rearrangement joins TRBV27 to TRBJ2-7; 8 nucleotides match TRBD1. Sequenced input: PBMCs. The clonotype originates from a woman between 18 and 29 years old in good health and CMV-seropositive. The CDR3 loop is CASSPEPGQVLYEQYV. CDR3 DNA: TGTGCCAGCAGTCCTGAACCGGGACAGGTCCTCTACGAGCAGTACGTC.